The 20 T cell receptor beta chains presented below share a single source sample, sequenced in a study of blood T cells in healthy people across ages. A second PCR of roughly 7 to 11 cycles used a sample-barcoded 5' primer and a J-beta primer mix. TCRdb redid the calling of the 5' RACE reads with MiXCR, one entry per CDR3 protein. The sample includes about 1.1 million distinct CDR3 sequences, around two fifths of them seen just once. The specimen was blood. The origin of the receptors is a man aged 18 to 30 in good health.

The V and J genes are TRBV7-9 and TRBJ1-6; D call uncertain. Trimming left V 4 bases short and J 2 bases short, with 12 bases between. The CDR3 sequence is 16 residues long. The germline CDR1 and CDR2 sequences are SEHNR and FQNEAQ (reference sequence). The CDR3 coding sequence is TGTGCCAGCAGCTCCTCAACTAACCCCTATAATTCACCCCTCCACTTT. As protein: CASSSSTNPYNSPLHF.

This clonotype was found many times. The genes are TRBV5-1 and TRBJ1-2, with no clear D. V lost 0 bases and J lost 4, with 7 bases in between. This CDR3 comprises 13 residues. CDR1 and CDR2 (germline): SGHRS, YFSETQ. The CDR3 reads CASSLEAVYGYTF. The CDR3 DNA follows: TGCGCCAGCAGCTTGGAGGCAGTCTATGGCTACACCTTC.

This chain joins TRBV10-2 and TRBJ1-5; the D is unclear. CDR1 WSHSY and CDR2 SAAADI come from the germline V gene. This CDR3 comprises 13 residues. Trimming shortened V by 5 bases and J by 6 bases, and 11 bases separated the two germline ends. The CDR3 nucleotides are TGCGCCAGCAGTAGTCTCCCAGTTCAGCCCCAGCATTTT. It encodes CASSSLPVQPQHF.

This sequence joins TRBV7-8 and TRBJ2-3, with TRBD2 matching over 9 bases. The CDR3 totals 17 residues. V lost 3 bases to trimming and J lost 5 bases; unmatched junction nucleotides: 12. CDR1 is SGHVS, CDR2 FQNEAQ, per germline. The CDR3 here is CASSFRLADLVGDTQYF. CDR3 DNA sequence: TGTGCCAGCAGCTTCAGACTAGCGGACCTGGTGGGAGATACGCAGTATTTT. The complete variable domain, with remaining parts taken from reference TRBV7-8 and TRBJ2-3, reads GAGVSQSPRYKVAKRGQDVALRCDPISGHVSLFWYQQALGQGPEFLTYFQNEAQLDKSGLPSDRFFAERPEGSVSTLKIQRTQQEDSAVYLCASSFRLADLVGDTQYFGPGTRLTVL.

The chain carries TRBV27 and TRBJ1-1; D remains unclear. The CDR3 extends over 14 amino acids. CDR1 and CDR2 (germline): MNHEY, SMNVEV (reference sequence). The V gene lost 6 bases and the J gene lost 1 base, with 12 bases spanning the gap. The CDR3 coding sequence is TGTGCCAGCAGCGTGTTCGCGGGGAACACTGAAGCTTTCTTT. Translating it yields CASSVFAGNTEAFF.

Worth noting for this clonotype: A much larger clone lies one base from this, so it may be a read error. This sequence joins TRBV13 and TRBJ2-7, with TRBD1 identical over 9 bases. This CDR3 has 13 amino acids. V trimming: 5 bases; J trimming: 2 bases; junction bases outside the gene matches: 1. Per germline, CDR1 PRHDT and CDR2 FYEKMQ (reference sequence). The CDR3 DNA follows: TGTGCCAGCAGCGGACAGGGGCCCTACGAGCAGTACTTC. This sequence encodes CASSGQGPYEQYF.

This clonotype occurred many times. CDR3 region: CAISAAAESNEQFF. In DNA form, the CDR3 reads TGTGCCATCAGTGCAGCGGCGGAAAGCAATGAGCAGTTCTTC. V gene TRBV10-3 combines with J gene TRBJ2-1, with D perhaps matching TRBD2 (5 bases). This CDR3 is 14 amino acids long. With 4 bases removed from V and 6 bases from J, the gap between germline ends came to 13 bases. Looked up from germline, CDR1 is ENHRY and CDR2 is SYGVKD.

This clonotype occurred once. The CDR3 region is CAISGKPLEMSYEQYF. The CDR3 DNA sequence: TGTGCCATCAGTGGCAAACCACTGGAGATGTCCTACGAGCAGTACTTC. This chain uses TRBV10-3 with TRBJ2-7; no reliable D call. Trimming took off 4 bases at V and 1 base at J, with 17 bases between the two ends. CDR3 size: 16 residues. Per germline, CDR1 ENHRY and CDR2 SYGVKD.

Comments on this clonotype: One base away lies a much larger clone, so this may be a sequencing read error. The rearrangement joins TRBV3-1 to TRBJ1-4, with D hard to call. The ends were cut back, 1 base at V and 8 bases at J, with 2 bases in the middle. Germline CDR1 LGHDT, CDR2 YNNKEL (reference sequence). This CDR3 contains 11 residues. In nucleotides, the CDR3 is TGTGCCAGCAGCCAAGTCGAAAAACTGTTTTTT. Protein product: CASSQVEKLFF. Complete variable domain (other parts from reference TRBV3-1 and TRBJ1-4): DTAVSQTPKYLVTQMGNDKSIKCEQNLGHDTMYWYKQDSKKFLKIMFSYNNKELIINETVPNRFSPKSPDKAHLNLHINSLELGDSAVYFCASSQVEKLFFGSGTQLSVL.

This clonotype was recorded a few times. The V call is TRBV12-3 or TRBV12-4, the J call TRBJ1-2, with 9 positions matching TRBD1. The V and J ends lost 5 bases and 4 bases, in that order; junction bases with no gene match: 14. The CDR3 has 17 amino acids. CDR3 region: CASSPMAAWTGVYGYTF. Here the CDR3 DNA reads TGTGCCAGCAGTCCCATGGCCGCCTGGACAGGGGTCTATGGCTACACCTTC.

This clonotype was picked up a small number of times. This sequence joins TRBV20-1 and TRBJ1-4, with D hard to call. CDR1 and CDR2 (germline): DFQATT, SNEGSKA (reference sequence). V was pared by 1 base and J by 8 bases, with 11 bases between. The CDR3 has 13 residues. CDR3 DNA: TGCAGTGCTAGAGGGGAGGCCGGGGAAAAACTGTTTTTT. As protein: CSARGEAGEKLFF.

In this sample, this clonotype turned up a few times. The chain links TRBV12-3 or TRBV12-4 to TRBJ1-5; D not certain. Trimming removed 3 bases from V and 0 bases from J, with 12 bases in between. The CDR3 runs to 16 residues. The CDR3 loop is CASSFSVGSSNQPQHF. The CDR3 region has the DNA TGTGCCAGCAGTTTTAGTGTGGGGTCTAGCAATCAGCCCCAGCATTTT.

This sequence joins TRBV12-5 and TRBJ1-2, with D uncertain. CDR3 length: 12 amino acids. Looked up from germline, CDR1 is LGHNT and CDR2 is FRNRAP. V lost 1 base, J lost 7 bases, and 7 bases lay in between. CDR3 nucleotides: TGTGCTAGTGGTTTGGGAGCCGGTGGCTACACCTTC. Its translation is CASGLGAGGYTF.

The chain has TRBV10-3 and TRBJ2-3; 7 bases align to TRBD1. With V trimmed by 4 bases and J by 0 bases, 13 bases remained unmatched. CDR1 and CDR2 from the germline V gene are ENHRY and SYGVKD. This CDR3 contains 18 residues. The CDR3 DNA reads as TGTGCCATCAGTGCCCCTATCACCGGGACAGCTAGCACAGATACGCAGTATTTT. Translating it yields CAISAPITGTASTDTQYF.

The chain carries TRBV9 and TRBJ2-3; no clear D. Germline CDR1 is SGDLS and CDR2 is YYNGEE. The length of the CDR3 is 15 residues. V lost 0 bases and J lost 2, with 10 bases in between. CDR3 protein: CASSVGAVPTDTQYF. The CDR3 region has the DNA TGTGCCAGCAGCGTAGGTGCGGTCCCCACAGATACGCAGTATTTT.

This clonotype was seen only once. With a much larger clone just one base away, this may be a read error. The chain joins TRBV25-1 to TRBJ1-4; perhaps TRBD1 as D (6 bases). The CDR3 totals 14 residues. Germline assignment: CDR1 MGHDK and CDR2 SYGVNS. DNA for the CDR3: TGTGCCAACAGTGACAGGAGCATTGGCGAAAAACTGTTTTTT. Encoded protein: CANSDRSIGEKLFF.

For this clonotype: Mismatch with germline at one junction end may stem from a read error. This chain joins TRBV12-3 or TRBV12-4 and TRBJ1-6, with TRBD1 as a possible D gene (6 bases). The CDR3 length is 15 residues. CDR3 sequence (DNA): TGTGCCAGCAGTTTAAGACAGGCCCTTGATTCACCCTTCCACTTT. Translated: CASSLRQALDSPFHF.

This clonotype has more than one count but fewer than ten. The V call is TRBV6-2 or TRBV6-3, the J call TRBJ2-1, with D hard to call. The CDR3 has 16 amino acids. Germline assignment: CDR1 MNHEY and CDR2 SVGEGT. V shed 7 bases and J shed 6 bases, with 22 bases lying between them. The CDR3 sequence is CASTIRRNGEANEQFF. DNA for the CDR3: TGTGCCAGCACCATCCGCCGCAATGGGGAAGCCAATGAGCAGTTCTTC.

This clonotype turned up a few times. This sequence joins TRBV4-3 and TRBJ1-4, with D unclear. V was pared by 0 bases and J by 8 bases, with 19 bases between. The CDR3 length is 17 residues. Germline values: CDR1 LGHNA, CDR2 YSLEER. This CDR3 is CASSQDWAGAFLEKLFF. In DNA form, the CDR3 reads TGCGCCAGCAGCCAAGATTGGGCCGGTGCATTTTTAGAAAAACTGTTTTTT.

This rearrangement joins TRBV12-3 or TRBV12-4 to TRBJ2-3, with TRBD1 identical over 8 bases. The CDR3 contains 14 residues. The ends lost 6 bases at V and 5 bases at J; junction bases unmatched: 7. CDR3 DNA: TGTGCCAGCAGGTTGACAGGGGCGATAGATACGCAGTATTTT. Translating gives CASRLTGAIDTQYF.